This T cell receptor (beta chain) was observed in a study of blood T cell repertoires in COVID-19. Per the original data handling: The assay estimated nucleated cells by amplifying reference gene primers. The assay was immunoSEQ multiplex PCR, and TCRdb's table has in-frame clones only and misses some. V and J calls plus clone size are reproduced from that table; the DNA served to infer D and trimming. The sample contains under 300,000 clones, about four fifths of which appear only once. The CDR3 has 16 residues. Unmatched junction bases numbered 5, after V lost 3 bases and J lost 2 bases. Germline V CDR1 and CDR2: SGDLS, YYNGEE.

The sequence was collected from a man aged 25-45 years who had recovered from COVID-19. The chain links TRBV9 to TRBJ2-3; 11 bases align to TRBD2. Source material: peripheral blood. Here the CDR3 reads CASSELAGGVTDTQYF. In nucleotides, the CDR3 is TGTGCCAGCAGCGAATTAGCGGGGGGGGTCACAGATACGCAGTATTTT.